The 3 T cell receptor beta chains given below trace back to one sample, sequenced in a study of Graves' ophthalmopathy and Graves' hyperthyroidism. The sequenced template was RNA, covering the TCR beta CDR3 region. The authors performed first-round RT-PCR with HTBI primers and then a second-round multiplex PCR. TCRdb reprocessed the multiplex PCR reads via MiXCR and lists one record per CDR3 protein. The top ten hold roughly 3% of the sample, which has about 400,000 distinct CDR3 sequences, more than 20% seen once. Sequencing was performed on peripheral blood. Receptors originate from a woman between 18 and 29 years old with stable Graves' hyperthyroidism.

This clonotype has a count of ten or more. The chain has TRBV7-9 and TRBJ1-2, with 10 bases that match TRBD1. The germline V gene encodes CDR1 SEHNR and CDR2 FQNEAQ (reference sequence). V gave up 5 bases and J gave up 6 bases; unmatched junction bases: 3. This CDR3 is 13 amino acids long. The CDR3 reads CASSSGTGDGYTF. CDR3 DNA sequence: TGTGCCAGCAGCAGCGGGACAGGGGATGGCTACACCTTC.

This clonotype was seen only a few times. The chain carries TRBV11-2 and TRBJ1-1; 9 positions match TRBD1. CDR1 and CDR2 (germline): SGHAT, FQNNGV. The CDR3 covers 14 residues. Trimming at V came to 5 bases and at J to 3 bases, leaving 4 bases not matched to a gene. The CDR3 DNA is TGTGCCAGCAGCACACGGGACAGGGACACTGAAGCTTTCTTT. It yields the protein CASSTRDRDTEAFF.

At least ten counts were recorded for this clonotype. The chain employs TRBV15 and TRBJ2-5; D not certain. Trimming removed 1 base at V and 0 bases at J, with 3 bases between. Germline CDR1 reads LNHNV; CDR2 reads YYDKDF (reference sequence). The CDR3 covers 13 residues. The DNA for the CDR3 is TGTGCCACCAGCAGAGGATACCAAGAGACCCAGTACTTC. Protein product: CATSRGYQETQYF.